Shown below are 20 T cell receptor beta chains from a single sample sequenced in a study of CD8 T cells in Susac syndrome. Random hexamers were used to reverse transcribe an amount of about 0.45 to 1 ug RNA. TCRdb re-called the immunoSEQ multiplex PCR reads through MiXCR, storing one row per CDR3 protein. This table holds nearly 200,000 distinct CDR3 sequences, about 96% found once. Sequenced sample: CD4+ T cells from PBMCs. Receptors originate from a human donor with multiple sclerosis.

This clonotype appeared once. The V gene is TRBV24-1, the J gene TRBJ2-5; no firm D call. The CDR3 runs to 15 residues. Germline V lookup: CDR1 KGHDR, CDR2 SFDVKD. V was pared by 4 bases and J by 5 bases, with 16 bases between. The CDR3 here is CATSDRRTLPETQYF. CDR3 bases: TGTGCCACCAGTGACCGACGGACCCTCCCGGAGACCCAGTACTTC.

This chain uses TRBV5-1 with TRBJ2-1; a possible D gene is TRBD1 (6 bases). V was cut by 4 bases and J by 3 bases, with 14 bases left in between. The germline gives CDR1 SGHRS, CDR2 YFSETQ. The CDR3 has 15 residues. In DNA form, the CDR3 reads TGCGCCAGCAGCACCCGTCGGACAGTCTACAATGAGCAGTTCTTC. Amino acid sequence: CASSTRRTVYNEQFF.

The chain is built from TRBV20-1 and TRBJ1-1; D perhaps matches TRBD1 (5 bases). Germline values: CDR1 DFQATT, CDR2 SNEGSKA (reference sequence). V was clipped by 0 bases and J by 10 bases, with 15 bases between them. CDR3 size: 13 residues. The CDR3 DNA reads as TGCAGTGCTAGAGATCCGGGGGACCGTAGAGCTTTCTTT. This translates into CSARDPGDRRAFF.

V gene TRBV27 combines with J gene TRBJ1-2; no definite D call. The CDR3 sequence is 13 residues long. Deletions cut 6 bases from V and 3 bases from J, with 11 bases between. Germline V CDR1 and CDR2: MNHEY, SMNVEV (reference sequence). The CDR3 DNA follows: TGTGCCAGCAGGAAGGACGGATACTATGGCTACACCTTC. This encodes CASRKDGYYGYTF.

This rearrangement joins TRBV2 to TRBJ2-1, with 9 bases identical to TRBD2. Germline V gives CDR1 SNHLY, CDR2 FYNNEI. The trim removed 4 bases at V and 9 bases at J, leaving 7 bases unmatched. This CDR3 spans 14 amino acids. DNA for the CDR3: TGTGCCAGCAGTGCGCGGGGGACTAGCTCTGAGCAGTTCTTC. Protein: CASSARGTSSEQFF.

The chain uses TRBV3-1 and TRBJ2-7, with 10 bases identical to TRBD1. Germline CDR1 LGHDT, CDR2 YNNKEL (reference sequence). This CDR3 is built from 16 residues. Trimming at V came to 4 bases and at J to 0 bases, leaving 6 bases not matched to a gene. DNA for the CDR3: TGTGCCAGCAGCCGCTCGGGACAGGGGCCCTCCTACGAGCAGTACTTC. This gives the protein CASSRSGQGPSYEQYF.

The chain recombines TRBV29-1 with TRBJ1-1; unclear D gene. Germline CDR1 is SQVTM and CDR2 is ANQGSEA. This CDR3 is built from 14 residues. V was pared by 3 bases and J by 3 bases, with 14 bases between. In nucleotides, the CDR3 is TGCAGCGTTGATAGGGCCGACACCTACACTGAAGCTTTCTTT. This sequence encodes CSVDRADTYTEAFF.

The chain is built from TRBV6-5 and TRBJ1-1, with D tentatively TRBD1 (6 bases). This CDR3 has 17 residues. The germline V gene encodes CDR1 MNHEY and CDR2 SVGAGI. V lost 0 bases and J lost 2, with 16 bases in between. CDR3 region: CASSYSSQGGSNTEAFF. CDR3 sequence (DNA): TGTGCCAGCAGTTACTCATCACAGGGAGGTTCAAACACTGAAGCTTTCTTT.

The chain has TRBV18 and TRBJ1-5; no firm D call. CDR3 length: 14 amino acids. Germline-derived CDR1 and CDR2 are KGHSH and LQKENI. The V end lost 2 bases, the J end lost 3 bases, and 8 bases lay between the germline ends. CDR3 sequence (DNA): TGTGCCAGCTCACCAGGACGGTACAATCAGCCCCAGCATTTT. Translation: CASSPGRYNQPQHF. The whole variable domain, remainder taken from reference TRBV18 and TRBJ1-5, is NAGVMQNPRHLVRRRGQEARLRCSPMKGHSHVYWYRQLPEEGLKFMVYLQKENIIDESGMPKERFSAEFPKEGPSILRIQQVVRGDSAAYFCASSPGRYNQPQHFGDGTRLSIL.

V and J are TRBV10-3 and TRBJ2-1, with D unresolved. V was clipped by 7 bases and J by 13 bases, with 14 bases between them. From germline, CDR1 is ENHRY and CDR2 SYGVKD. The CDR3 length is 11 residues. CDR3 in DNA: TGTGCCATCAAGGCGGACGAACATCAGTTCTTC. Protein product: CAIKADEHQFF.

The chain is built from TRBV6-5 and TRBJ1-1, with 7 bases that match TRBD1. The trim removed 1 base at V and 5 bases at J, leaving 4 bases unmatched. The CDR3 contains 14 residues. Germline V gives CDR1 MNHEY, CDR2 SVGAGI. CDR3 in amino acids: CASSYWDSRTEAFF. The CDR3 nucleotides are TGTGCCAGCAGTTACTGGGACAGTCGAACTGAAGCTTTCTTT.

The chain employs TRBV30 and TRBJ1-2, with D tentatively TRBD1 (5 bases). V was shortened by 4 bases and J by 4 bases, with 10 bases between the two germline ends. From germline, CDR1 is GTSNPN and CDR2 SVGIG (reference sequence). The CDR3 has 12 amino acids. CDR3 nucleotides: TGTGCCTGGAATTGGCAGGGCTATGGCTACACCTTC. As protein: CAWNWQGYGYTF.

This rearrangement joins TRBV25-1 to TRBJ1-2; the match to TRBD1 covers 8 bases. In germline, CDR1 is MGHDK, CDR2 SYGVNS. The CDR3 totals 15 residues. Trimming at V came to 6 bases and at J to 3 bases, leaving 9 bases not matched to a gene. CDR3 region: CASSVGQGRDYGYTF. DNA of the CDR3: TGTGCCAGCAGCGTAGGACAGGGAAGGGACTATGGCTACACCTTC.

V is TRBV12-3 or TRBV12-4 and J is TRBJ2-1; 7 bases align to TRBD2. The CDR3 totals 15 residues. V gave up 3 bases and J gave up 5 bases; unmatched junction bases: 7. In DNA, the CDR3 is TGTGCCAGCAGTTTGCCGAGGGCGGGAGACAATGAGCAGTTCTTC. Amino acid sequence: CASSLPRAGDNEQFF.

The genes are TRBV24-1 and TRBJ1-2; 10 bases are a match to TRBD1. CDR1 and CDR2 from the germline V gene are KGHDR and SFDVKD. With 6 bases clipped from V and 4 bases from J, the junction kept 10 bases outside the gene matches. CDR3 length equals 16 residues. The CDR3 region has the DNA TGTGCCACCAGTCAGACGATTGACAGGGGGCTCTATGGCTACACCTTC. It translates to CATSQTIDRGLYGYTF.

A note on this clonotype: One end of the junction does not line up with germline, which may come from a read error. The chain uses TRBV7-3 and TRBJ2-7; 11 nucleotides agree with TRBD2. From germline, CDR1 is SGHTA and CDR2 FQGTGA. The CDR3 sequence is 16 residues long. CDR3 DNA: TGTGCCAACAGCGCTAAACCGGGACTAGCGGTCTACGAGCAGTACTTC. Translation gives CANSAKPGLAVYEQYF.

The chain links TRBV25-1 to TRBJ2-3; 8 positions match TRBD1. J gave up 4 bases and V 5 bases, and 11 bases lay outside the gene matches. CDR1 is MGHDK and CDR2 is SYGVNS in the germline V gene. CDR3 length equals 16 residues. This CDR3 is CASSLRGQGNADTQYF. Written as DNA, the CDR3 is TGTGCCAGCAGTCTCCGAGGACAGGGTAACGCAGATACGCAGTATTTT.

This rearrangement joins TRBV6-5 to TRBJ1-2; possible D gene TRBD1, 5 bases. Germline values: CDR1 MNHEY, CDR2 SVGAGI. Trimming took 4 bases from V and 4 from J, leaving 19 bases between them. The CDR3 totals 16 residues. CDR3 sequence reads: CASSSPQGGYGYGYTF. In nucleotides, the CDR3 is TGTGCCAGCAGTTCCCCGCAGGGAGGTTATGGCTATGGCTACACCTTC.

CDR3 protein: CASGWTGRETQYF. For the CDR3, the DNA is TGTGCCAGCGGATGGACAGGGCGGGAGACCCAGTACTTC. The rearrangement uses TRBV27 and TRBJ2-5, with 8 bases that match TRBD1. Trimming cost V 8 bases and J 5 bases; bases outside gene matches: 7. Germline V gene data show CDR1 as MNHEY and CDR2 as SMNVEV (reference sequence). CDR3 length equals 13 residues.

J is TRBJ2-7 and V is TRBV27, with D perhaps TRBD2 (6 bases). The V and J ends lost 3 bases and 2 bases respectively, with 14 bases between them. Per germline, CDR1 MNHEY and CDR2 SMNVEV (reference sequence). The length of the CDR3 is 15 residues. The CDR3 DNA reads as TGTGCCAGCAGTTTCCGACGGGAGCCTGCCTACGAGCAGTACTTC. Amino acids: CASSFRREPAYEQYF.